This T cell receptor (beta chain) was profiled in a study of T-cell reconstitution after alpha-beta-depleted transplantation in children. Using unique molecular identifiers, the investigators prepared the TCRbeta library. TCRdb reprocessed the PCR reads with MiXCR, giving one entry per CDR3 protein. The sample includes roughly 610,000 distinct CDR3 sequences, 10% to 13% of them seen just once. Germline V gives CDR1 DFQATT, CDR2 SNEGSKA (reference sequence). The V and J ends lost 1 base and 3 bases respectively, with 10 bases between them. This CDR3 has 13 residues. In its sample, this clonotype was seen a few times.

The chain combines TRBV20-1 with TRBJ2-7, with a tentative D call TRBD2 (5 bases). This material consisted of PBMCs from the stem cell graft donor, taken from the stem cell graft. This TCR derives from a human donor who donated a stem cell graft to a child with acute myeloid leukemia. The CDR3 sequence is CSARVAQNYEQYF. The DNA for the CDR3 is TGCAGTGCTAGAGTAGCGCAAAACTACGAGCAGTACTTC.